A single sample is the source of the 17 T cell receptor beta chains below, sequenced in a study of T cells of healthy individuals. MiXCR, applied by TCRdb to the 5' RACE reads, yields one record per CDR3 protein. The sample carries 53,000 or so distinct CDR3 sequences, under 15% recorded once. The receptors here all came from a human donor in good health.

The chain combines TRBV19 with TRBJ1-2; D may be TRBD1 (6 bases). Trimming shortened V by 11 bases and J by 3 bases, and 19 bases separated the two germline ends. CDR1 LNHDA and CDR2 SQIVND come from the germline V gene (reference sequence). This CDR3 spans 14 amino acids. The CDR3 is CAARAPGAYYGYTF. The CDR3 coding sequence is TGTGCCGCGAGGGCCCCGGGGGCCTACTATGGCTACACCTTC.

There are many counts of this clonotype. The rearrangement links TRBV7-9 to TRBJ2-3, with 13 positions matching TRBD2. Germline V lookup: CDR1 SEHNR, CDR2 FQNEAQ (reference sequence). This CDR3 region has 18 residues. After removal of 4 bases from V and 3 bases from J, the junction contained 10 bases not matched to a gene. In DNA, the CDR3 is TGTGCCAGCAGCTCCCCCCCACCGGGACTAGCGGGGACAGATACGCAGTATTTT. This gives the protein CASSSPPPGLAGTDTQYF.

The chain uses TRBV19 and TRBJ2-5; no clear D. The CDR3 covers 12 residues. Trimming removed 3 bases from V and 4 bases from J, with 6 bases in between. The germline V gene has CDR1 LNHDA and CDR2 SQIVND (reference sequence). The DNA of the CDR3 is TGTGCCAGTAGTATTAACCGAGAGACCCAGTACTTC. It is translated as CASSINRETQYF.

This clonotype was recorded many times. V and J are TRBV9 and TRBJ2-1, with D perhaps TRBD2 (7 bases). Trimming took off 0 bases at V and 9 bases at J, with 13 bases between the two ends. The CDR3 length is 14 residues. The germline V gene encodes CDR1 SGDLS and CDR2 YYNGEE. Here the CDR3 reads CASSVAGGRGEQFF. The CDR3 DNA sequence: TGTGCCAGCAGCGTAGCGGGGGGCAGGGGTGAGCAGTTCTTC.

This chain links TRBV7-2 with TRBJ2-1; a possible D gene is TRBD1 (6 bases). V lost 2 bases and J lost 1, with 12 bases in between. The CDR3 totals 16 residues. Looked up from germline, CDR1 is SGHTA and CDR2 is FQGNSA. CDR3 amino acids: CASSLTWQGSYNEQFF. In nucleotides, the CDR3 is TGTGCCAGCAGCTTAACATGGCAGGGGTCCTACAATGAGCAGTTCTTC.

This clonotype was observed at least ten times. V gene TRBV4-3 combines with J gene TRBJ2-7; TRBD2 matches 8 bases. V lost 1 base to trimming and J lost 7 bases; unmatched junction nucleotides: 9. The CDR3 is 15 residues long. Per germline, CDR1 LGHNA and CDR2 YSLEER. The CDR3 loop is CASSQGQAGVDEQYF. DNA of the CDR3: TGCGCCAGCAGCCAAGGCCAAGCGGGAGTCGATGAGCAGTACTTC.

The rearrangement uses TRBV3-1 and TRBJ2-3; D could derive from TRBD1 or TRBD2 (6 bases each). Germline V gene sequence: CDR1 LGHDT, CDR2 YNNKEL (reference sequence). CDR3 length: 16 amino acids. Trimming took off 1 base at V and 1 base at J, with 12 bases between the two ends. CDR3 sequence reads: CASSQVGGRRTDTQYF. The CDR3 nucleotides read TGTGCCAGCAGCCAAGTCGGGGGCCGGCGCACAGATACGCAGTATTTT.

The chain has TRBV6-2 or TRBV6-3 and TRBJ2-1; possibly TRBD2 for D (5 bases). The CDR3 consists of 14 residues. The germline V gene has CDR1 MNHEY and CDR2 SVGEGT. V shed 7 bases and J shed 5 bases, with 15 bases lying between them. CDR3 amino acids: CASTHPGLNNEQFF. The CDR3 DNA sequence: TGTGCCAGCACCCACCCCGGACTCAACAATGAGCAGTTCTTC.

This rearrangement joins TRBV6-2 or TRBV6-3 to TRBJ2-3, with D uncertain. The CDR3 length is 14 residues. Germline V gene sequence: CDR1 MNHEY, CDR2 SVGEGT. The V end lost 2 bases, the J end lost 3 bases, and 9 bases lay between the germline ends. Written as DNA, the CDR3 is TGTGCCAGCAGTTACAGCCCGTGGACAGATACGCAGTATTTT. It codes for CASSYSPWTDTQYF.

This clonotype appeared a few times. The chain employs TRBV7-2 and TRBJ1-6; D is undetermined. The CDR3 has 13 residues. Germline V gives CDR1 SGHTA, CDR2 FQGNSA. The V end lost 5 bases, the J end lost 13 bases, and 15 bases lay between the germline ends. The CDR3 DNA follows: TGTGCCAGCAGCCTCCCCGCCGGAGGGCCCCTCCACTTT. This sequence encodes CASSLPAGGPLHF.

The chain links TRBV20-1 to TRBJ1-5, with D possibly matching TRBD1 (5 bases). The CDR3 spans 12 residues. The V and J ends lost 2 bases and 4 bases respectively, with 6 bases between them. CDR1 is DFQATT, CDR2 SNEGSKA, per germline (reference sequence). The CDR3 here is CSARQGNQPQHF. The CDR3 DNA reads TGCAGTGCTAGACAGGGAAATCAGCCCCAGCATTTT.

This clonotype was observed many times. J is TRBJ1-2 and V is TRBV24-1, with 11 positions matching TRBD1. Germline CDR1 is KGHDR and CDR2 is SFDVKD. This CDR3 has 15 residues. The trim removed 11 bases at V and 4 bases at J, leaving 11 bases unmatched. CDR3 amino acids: CAIRPGQGVSYGYTF. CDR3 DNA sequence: TGTGCCATCCGACCGGGACAGGGGGTCTCCTATGGCTACACCTTC.

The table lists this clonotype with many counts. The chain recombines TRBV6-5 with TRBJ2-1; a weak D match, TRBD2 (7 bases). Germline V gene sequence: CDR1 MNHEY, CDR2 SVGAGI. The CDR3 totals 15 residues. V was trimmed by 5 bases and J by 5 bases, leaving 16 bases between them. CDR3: CASSRGGVGNNEQFF. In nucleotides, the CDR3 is TGTGCCAGCAGTAGGGGGGGAGTGGGGAACAATGAGCAGTTCTTC.

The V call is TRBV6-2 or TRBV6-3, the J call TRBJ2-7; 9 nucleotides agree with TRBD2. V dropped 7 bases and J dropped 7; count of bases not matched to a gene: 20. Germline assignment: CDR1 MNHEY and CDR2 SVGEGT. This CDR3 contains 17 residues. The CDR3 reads CASNDYGGRVPGGEQYF. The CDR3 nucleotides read TGTGCCAGCAATGATTACGGCGGGAGGGTCCCTGGGGGGGAGCAGTACTTC.

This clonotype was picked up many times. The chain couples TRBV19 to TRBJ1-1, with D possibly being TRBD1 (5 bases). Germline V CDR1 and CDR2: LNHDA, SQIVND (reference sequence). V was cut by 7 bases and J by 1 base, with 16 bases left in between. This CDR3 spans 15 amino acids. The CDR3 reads CASTHRYRPNTEAFF. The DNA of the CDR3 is TGTGCCAGTACTCATCGGTACAGGCCGAACACTGAAGCTTTCTTT.

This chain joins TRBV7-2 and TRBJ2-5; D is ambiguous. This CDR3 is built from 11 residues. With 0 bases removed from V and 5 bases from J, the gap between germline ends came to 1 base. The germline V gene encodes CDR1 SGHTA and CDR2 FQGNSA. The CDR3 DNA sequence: TGTGCCAGCAGCTTAGCCGAGACCCAGTACTTC. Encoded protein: CASSLAETQYF.

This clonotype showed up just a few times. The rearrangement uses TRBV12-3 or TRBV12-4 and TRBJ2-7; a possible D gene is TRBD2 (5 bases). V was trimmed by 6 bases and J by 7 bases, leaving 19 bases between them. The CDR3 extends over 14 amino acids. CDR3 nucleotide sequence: TGTGCCAGCAGCGGATTGGACTCCCGAGAGGAGCAGTACTTC. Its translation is CASSGLDSREEQYF.